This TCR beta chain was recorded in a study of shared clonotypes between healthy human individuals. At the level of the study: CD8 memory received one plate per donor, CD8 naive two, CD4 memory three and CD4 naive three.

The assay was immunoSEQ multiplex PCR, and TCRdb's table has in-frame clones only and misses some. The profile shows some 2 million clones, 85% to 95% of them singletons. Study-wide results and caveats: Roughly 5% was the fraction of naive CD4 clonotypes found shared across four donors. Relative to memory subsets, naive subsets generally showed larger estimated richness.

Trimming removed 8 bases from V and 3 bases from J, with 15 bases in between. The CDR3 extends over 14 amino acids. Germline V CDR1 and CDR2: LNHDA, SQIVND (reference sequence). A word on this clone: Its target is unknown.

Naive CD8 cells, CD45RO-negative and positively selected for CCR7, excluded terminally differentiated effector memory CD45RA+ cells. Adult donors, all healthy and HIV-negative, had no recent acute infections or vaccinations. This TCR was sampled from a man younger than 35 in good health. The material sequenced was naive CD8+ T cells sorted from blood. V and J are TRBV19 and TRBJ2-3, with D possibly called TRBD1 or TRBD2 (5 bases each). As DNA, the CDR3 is TGTGCCAGTGGGACCGGAGTTAGGACAGATACGCAGTATTTT. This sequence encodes CASGTGVRTDTQYF.